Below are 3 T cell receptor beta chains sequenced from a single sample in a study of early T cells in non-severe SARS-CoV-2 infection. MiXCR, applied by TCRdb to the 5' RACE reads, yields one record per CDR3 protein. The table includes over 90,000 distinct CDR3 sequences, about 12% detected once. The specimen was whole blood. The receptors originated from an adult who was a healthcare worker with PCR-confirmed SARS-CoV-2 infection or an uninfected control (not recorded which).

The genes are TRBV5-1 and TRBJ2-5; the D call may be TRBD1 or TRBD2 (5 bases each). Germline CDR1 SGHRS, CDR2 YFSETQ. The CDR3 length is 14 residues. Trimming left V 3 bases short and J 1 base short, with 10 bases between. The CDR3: CASSYPGPQETQYF. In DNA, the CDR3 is TGCGCCAGCAGCTATCCGGGACCCCAAGAGACCCAGTACTTC.

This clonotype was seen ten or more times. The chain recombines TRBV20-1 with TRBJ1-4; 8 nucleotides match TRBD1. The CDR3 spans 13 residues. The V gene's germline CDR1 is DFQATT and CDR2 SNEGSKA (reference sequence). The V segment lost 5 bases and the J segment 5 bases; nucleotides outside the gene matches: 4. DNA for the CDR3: TGCAGTGCTCAGGGGGCGAAGAATGAAAAACTGTTTTTT. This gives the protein CSAQGAKNEKLFF.

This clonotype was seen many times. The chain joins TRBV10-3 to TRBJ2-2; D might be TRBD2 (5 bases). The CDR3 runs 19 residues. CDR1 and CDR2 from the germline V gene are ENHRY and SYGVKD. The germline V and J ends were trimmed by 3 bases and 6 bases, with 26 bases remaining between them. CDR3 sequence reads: CAISDRLLGSFLVAGELFF. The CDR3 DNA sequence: TGTGCCATCAGTGACCGATTACTGGGGAGCTTTCTAGTCGCCGGGGAGCTGTTTTTT.